Below are 14 T cell receptor beta chains sequenced from a single sample in a study of graft-versus-host responses after intestinal transplantation. Sequencing used immunoSEQ multiplex PCR; TCRdb keeps in-frame clones, though not all of them. Found here are some 8,000 clones, about 30% of them singletons; the top ten hold approximately 6.2%. The source material was alloreactive CD4+ T cells from a mixed lymphocyte reaction culture, sampled before intestinal transplant. The subset was: CFSE-low proliferating T cells sorted from approximately 6-day pre-transplant mixed lymphocyte reaction (GvH or HvG direction). The receptors were gathered from a human patient who received an intestinal transplant.

This clone was seen more than once but under ten times. The chain employs TRBV4-1 and TRBJ1-4, with a weak D call TRBD1 (6 bases). Trimming removed 4 bases at V and 3 bases at J, with 15 bases between. The CDR3 has 16 residues. Germline V CDR1 and CDR2: MGHRA, YSYEKL. The CDR3 DNA follows: TGCGCCAGCAGCCGATCCGGGACACGGCCTAATGAAAAACTGTTTTTT. Its protein product is CASSRSGTRPNEKLFF.

J is TRBJ2-5 and V is TRBV29-1; 8 bases align to TRBD1. Germline V gives CDR1 SQVTM, CDR2 ANQGSEA. This CDR3 spans 13 amino acids. The ends lost 7 bases at V and 5 bases at J; junction bases unmatched: 9. The DNA of the CDR3 is TGCAGCGGCTCCCAGGGGGCTCTGGAGACCCAGTACTTC. Translating it yields CSGSQGALETQYF.

This rearrangement joins TRBV2 to TRBJ1-2; TRBD1 aligns across 8 bases. The CDR3 is 11 residues long. V dropped 5 bases and J dropped 7; count of bases not matched to a gene: 0. Germline CDR1 SNHLY, CDR2 FYNNEI. CDR3 DNA sequence: TGTGCCAGCAGTACAGGGGGTGGCTACACCTTC. Protein: CASSTGGGYTF.

This clone is termed medium-sized (0.01 to 0.1%). The chain joins TRBV18 to TRBJ2-5; 10 bases fit TRBD2. Germline CDR1 KGHSH, CDR2 LQKENI. Unmatched junction bases numbered 1, after V lost 2 bases and J lost 4 bases. CDR3 length: 14 residues. CDR3 coding DNA: TGTGCCAGCTCACCAACTAGCGGGATAGAGACCCAGTACTTC. Its protein product is CASSPTSGIETQYF.

This clone was counted only a few times. This sequence joins TRBV6-6 and TRBJ2-1, with no clear D. V lost 5 bases and J 10 bases, leaving 9 bases between the germline ends. The CDR3 length is 11 residues. Germline V CDR1 and CDR2: MNHNY, SVGAGI (reference sequence). This CDR3 reads CASSRHTEQFF. Written as DNA, the CDR3 is TGTGCCAGCAGTAGACACACGGAGCAGTTCTTC.

This chain's CDR3 is CASDTSGDQETQYF. The CDR3, as DNA: TGTGCCAGCGATACTAGCGGGGACCAAGAGACCCAGTACTTC. V gene TRBV2 combines with J gene TRBJ2-5; 10 bases fit TRBD2. V shed 8 bases and J 0 bases; nucleotides not matched to a gene: 3. Germline V gives CDR1 SNHLY, CDR2 FYNNEI. The CDR3 runs 14 residues.

J is TRBJ1-2 and V is TRBV5-4; TRBD1 agrees at 7 bases. CDR3 length: 17 amino acids. Trimming removed 0 bases from V and 3 bases from J; junction bases left unmatched: 11. The V gene's germline CDR1 is SGHNT and CDR2 YYREEE (reference sequence). CDR3 region: CASSLVGRDSLDYGYTF. The CDR3, as DNA: TGTGCCAGCAGCTTGGTCGGGCGGGACAGTCTTGACTATGGCTACACCTTC.

This clone has just a few counts. This CDR3 reads CATGGTRGGSYEQYF. The CDR3 DNA reads as TGTGCCACGGGAGGAACTAGAGGGGGCTCCTACGAGCAGTACTTC. This chain links TRBV10-3 with TRBJ2-7, with a weak D call TRBD2 (7 bases). V was cut by 10 bases and J by 0 bases, with 19 bases left in between. Germline CDR1 and CDR2: ENHRY and SYGVKD. There are 15 residues in the CDR3.

The chain employs TRBV4-1 and TRBJ1-1; 7 nucleotides align to TRBD1. Trimming cost V 4 bases and J 1 base; bases outside gene matches: 6. CDR1 is MGHRA and CDR2 is YSYEKL in the germline V gene. CDR3 size: 15 residues. For the CDR3, the DNA is TGCGCCAGCAGCCTGACAGGGACCTCGAACACTGAAGCTTTCTTT. Its protein is CASSLTGTSNTEAFF.

J is TRBJ2-1 and V is TRBV5-4; D possibly corresponds to TRBD1 (6 bases). This CDR3 comprises 11 residues. V was trimmed by 6 bases and J by 9 bases, leaving 10 bases between them. Germline V gives CDR1 SGHNT, CDR2 YYREEE (reference sequence). This CDR3 is CASTNRAEQFF. The CDR3 nucleotides are TGTGCCAGCACCAACAGGGCTGAGCAGTTCTTC.

This chain links TRBV15 with TRBJ2-7, with D perhaps TRBD2 (6 bases). The CDR3 length is 16 residues. The V end lost 1 base, the J end lost 2 bases, and 15 bases lay between the germline ends. Germline V CDR1 and CDR2: LNHNV, YYDKDF (reference sequence). This CDR3 is CATSRGWGGATYEQYF. In nucleotides, the CDR3 is TGTGCCACCAGCAGAGGGTGGGGCGGGGCTACCTACGAGCAGTACTTC.

This clone was recorded once. The chain combines TRBV30 with TRBJ1-2, with D hard to call. Trimming cost V 2 bases and J 6 bases, with 10 bases left between them. The CDR3 has 12 residues. Germline V gene lookup returns CDR1 GTSNPN and CDR2 SVGIG (reference sequence). CDR3 sequence: CAWSFRGDGYTF. Here the CDR3 DNA reads TGTGCCTGGAGTTTTCGCGGGGATGGCTACACCTTC.

By share, this clone ranks as medium-sized. The chain is built from TRBV28 and TRBJ1-3; 7 positions match TRBD1. The length of the CDR3 is 15 residues. Trimming took 6 bases from V and 3 from J; bases not matched to a gene: 8. In germline, CDR1 is MDHEN, CDR2 SYDVKM. Here the CDR3 reads CASRAGGLGGNTIYF. The CDR3 nucleotides read TGTGCCAGCAGGGCAGGGGGGTTAGGTGGAAACACCATATATTTT.

This clone is medium-sized by share. J is TRBJ1-6 and V is TRBV28; TRBD1 matches at 7 bases. CDR3 length equals 15 residues. Germline V gene lookup returns CDR1 MDHEN and CDR2 SYDVKM. The V gene end was trimmed by 7 bases and the J gene end by 5 bases; junction bases not matched to a gene: 8. CDR3 nucleotide sequence: TGTGCCAGCACCAGGGACAGAATAAATAATTCACCCCTCCACTTT. It encodes CASTRDRINNSPLHF.